The rows below give T cell receptor beta chains drawn from one sample of a study of identical twins. TCRdb itself ran the 5' RACE reads through MiXCR, one entry per CDR3 protein. The table has around 1.7 million distinct CDR3 sequences, less than 35% seen once. The sequenced material came from cord blood. These receptors were collected from a newborn girl in good health. Each CDR3 is given with its conserved first and last residue. The D gene is left open where the match is weak. Some rows mark clone size as missing; the rest say once, few, many or name a class of expanded clone.

D,J,size,V,CDR3,DNA
NA,TRBJ2-1,few,TRBV20-1,CSVTLRRRSNEQFF,TGCAGTGTCACACTAAGACGGAGAAGCAATGAGCAGTTCTTC
TRBD2,TRBJ2-7,few,TRBV28,CASSWTSGRYNEQYF,TGTGCCAGCAGTTGGACTAGCGGGAGATACAATGAGCAGTACTTC
NA,TRBJ1-1,few,TRBV18,CASSLTIGTEAFF,TGTGCCAGCTCACTCACAATCGGCACTGAAGCTTTCTTT
TRBD2,TRBJ2-1,NA,TRBV20-1,CSARGESSGNNEQFF,TGCAGTGCTAGAGGAGAGTCTAGCGGCAACAATGAGCAGTTCTTC
TRBD2,TRBJ2-3,NA,TRBV24-1,CATSGKAGGLVDTQYF,TGTGCCACCAGTGGAAAAGCGGGGGGGCTAGTAGATACGCAGTATTTT
NA,TRBJ2-1,once,TRBV25-1,CASSELPGFSTGSSYNEQFF,TGTGCCAGCAGTGAATTACCCGGATTTTCGACGGGCAGCTCCTACAATGAGCAGTTCTTC
NA,TRBJ1-5,few,TRBV20-1,CSARTSLGGISNQPQHF,TGCAGTGCTAGGACTAGCCTTGGGGGGATAAGCAATCAGCCCCAGCATTTT
TRBD2,TRBJ2-5,NA,TRBV5-1,CASSLEPGGGTQETQYF,TGCGCCAGCAGCTTGGAACCTGGCGGGGGTACCCAAGAGACCCAGTACTTC
TRBD1,TRBJ1-3,NA,TRBV2,CASSDWDRGLGNTIYF,TGTGCCAGCAGTGACTGGGACAGGGGGTTAGGAAACACCATATATTTT
NA,TRBJ2-1,few,TRBV3-1,CASSQTPAAPTQFF,TGTGCCAGCAGCCAAACGCCCGCCGCTCCGACGCAGTTCTTC
NA,TRBJ1-2,many,TRBV14,CASSQDGIYGYTF,TGTGCCAGCAGCCAGGACGGGATCTATGGCTACACCTTC
NA,TRBJ2-5,NA,TRBV30,CAWSRTARQETQYF,TGTGCCTGGAGTCGGACAGCCCGTCAAGAGACCCAGTACTTC
NA,TRBJ2-5,few,TRBV4-2,CASSRTGNQETQYF,TGTGCCAGCAGTCGTACAGGGAACCAAGAGACCCAGTACTTC
TRBD2,TRBJ2-3,NA,TRBV7-2,CASSFRLGGRADTQYF,TGTGCCAGCAGCTTTAGGCTTGGGGGGAGGGCAGATACGCAGTATTTT
TRBD2,TRBJ2-1,few,TRBV28,CASSFVAGGQFF,TGTGCCAGCAGTTTCGTAGCGGGAGGTCAGTTCTTC
NA,TRBJ1-5,NA,TRBV10-3,CAISEGQTSQPQHF,TGTGCCATCAGTGAGGGACAGACAAGCCAGCCCCAGCATTTT
NA,TRBJ2-1,once,TRBV24-1,CATSGKQGLGEISYNEQFF,TGTGCCACCAGTGGTAAGCAGGGGCTAGGGGAGATTTCCTACAATGAGCAGTTCTTC
NA,TRBJ2-2,few,TRBV3-1,CASSQVLTRDTGELFF,TGTGCCAGCAGCCAAGTCCTAACAAGAGACACCGGGGAGCTGTTTTTT
NA,TRBJ1-2,many,TRBV4-2,CASSQRNRRDYGYTF,TGTGCCAGCAGCCAACGGAACCGTAGGGACTATGGCTACACCTTC
NA,TRBJ1-2,few,TRBV27,CASSPRREGYGYTF,TGTGCCAGCAGTCCCCGGCGGGAAGGATATGGCTACACCTTC
TRBD1,TRBJ1-6,NA,TRBV20-1,CSARGQGASPLHF,TGCAGTGCGAGGGGACAGGGGGCATCACCCCTCCACTTT
NA,TRBJ2-7,NA,TRBV28,CASSSRVDYNEQYF,TGTGCCAGCAGTTCTAGGGTCGACTACAATGAGCAGTACTTC
NA,TRBJ2-7,few,TRBV20-1,CSATQGMTYEQYF,TGCAGTGCTACCCAGGGGATGACCTACGAGCAGTACTTC
NA,TRBJ2-3,many,TRBV4-2,CASSQDKARVITQYF,TGTGCCAGCAGCCAAGATAAGGCAAGGGTTATTACGCAGTATTTT
TRBD1,TRBJ1-2,few,TRBV6-1,CASSRPGQGTGYTF,TGTGCCAGCAGTCGACCGGGACAGGGGACCGGCTACACCTTC
TRBD2,TRBJ2-1,many,TRBV15,CATSRDLAGGGNEQFF,TGTGCCACCAGCAGAGATCTAGCGGGAGGTGGTAATGAGCAGTTCTTC
NA,TRBJ2-7,once,TRBV30,CAWSEGPSYEQYF,TGTGCCTGGAGTGAGGGACCCTCCTACGAGCAGTACTTC
TRBD2,TRBJ2-7,NA,TRBV6-5,CASRRSGGNEQYF,TGTGCCAGCAGACGGAGCGGGGGGAATGAGCAGTACTTC
NA,TRBJ2-2,NA,TRBV28,CASSNREDTGELFF,TGTGCCAGCAGCAACAGGGAGGACACCGGGGAGCTGTTTTTT
NA,TRBJ2-7,NA,TRBV5-4,CASSLAGSVTYNEQYF,TGTGCCAGCAGCTTGGCGGGTAGCGTCACCTACAATGAGCAGTACTTC